One and the same sample provided the 26 T cell receptor beta chains below, sequenced in a study of T-cell reconstitution after alpha-beta-depleted transplantation in children. The authors prepared the TCRbeta library with unique molecular identifiers. MiXCR, run by TCRdb on the PCR reads, gives a single entry per CDR3 protein. The data show about 580,000 distinct CDR3 sequences, roughly a quarter seen once. The sequences come from PBMCs, collected before TCRalphabeta/CD19-depleted stem cell transplant. The source is a boy under three years old with Wiskott-Aldrich syndrome, due to receive a stem cell transplant.

The V call is TRBV28, the J call TRBJ2-2, with D perhaps assigned TRBD1 or TRBD2 (6 bases each). Germline CDR1 and CDR2: MDHEN and SYDVKM. V lost 8 bases to trimming and J lost 5 bases, with 18 bases between them. The CDR3 extends over 15 amino acids. The CDR3 sequence: CASLAPRGVTGELFF. CDR3 DNA sequence: TGTGCCAGCCTTGCTCCGAGGGGGGTAACCGGGGAGCTGTTTTTT.

This clonotype was observed a handful of times. The chain links TRBV7-9 to TRBJ2-5, with a possible D match to TRBD2 (6 bases). Trimming cost V 0 bases and J 3 bases, with 8 bases left between them. The CDR3 sequence is 14 residues long. Germline V lookup: CDR1 SEHNR, CDR2 FQNEAQ (reference sequence). The CDR3 sequence: CASSLAEGKETQYF. The CDR3, as DNA: TGTGCCAGCAGCTTAGCGGAGGGAAAAGAGACCCAGTACTTC. The full variable domain, in which reference TRBV7-9 and TRBJ2-5 provide the parts outside the CDR3, is DTGVSQNPRHKITKRGQNVTFRCDPISEHNRLYWYRQTLGQGPEFLTYFQNEAQLEKSRLLSDRFSAERPKGSFSTLEIQRTEQGDSAMYLCASSLAEGKETQYFGPGTRLLVL.

Only a few counts were recorded for this clonotype. V and J are TRBV7-2 and TRBJ2-3; D might be TRBD2 (5 bases). V was trimmed by 1 base and J by 0 bases, leaving 11 bases between them. Germline assignment: CDR1 SGHTA and CDR2 FQGNSA. The CDR3 sequence is 16 residues long. Here the CDR3 reads CASSLVATRSTDTQYF. CDR3 nucleotide sequence: TGTGCCAGCAGCTTAGTAGCGACCCGGAGCACAGATACGCAGTATTTT. The variable domain in full, completed from reference TRBV7-2 and TRBJ2-3, reads GAGVSQSPSNKVTEKGKDVELRCDPISGHTALYWYRQSLGQGLEFLIYFQGNSAPDKSGLPSDRFSAERTGGSVSTLTIQRTQQEDSAVYLCASSLVATRSTDTQYFGPGTRLTVL.

This clonotype is a singleton in its sample. The rearrangement joins TRBV7-9 to TRBJ2-3; 10 bases agree with TRBD1. Trimming took 5 bases from V and 4 from J; bases not matched to a gene: 9. The CDR3 is made up of 16 amino acids. The germline V gene encodes CDR1 SEHNR and CDR2 FQNEAQ (reference sequence). CDR3 region: CASSQQTGGRADTQYF. For the CDR3, the DNA is TGTGCCAGCAGCCAACAGACAGGGGGCAGGGCAGATACGCAGTATTTT.

The V gene is TRBV10-3, the J gene TRBJ2-7, with a tentative D call TRBD2 (6 bases). The CDR3 runs to 11 residues. The germline V and J ends were trimmed by 6 bases and 9 bases, with 12 bases remaining between them. Germline CDR1 reads ENHRY; CDR2 reads SYGVKD. In DNA, the CDR3 is TGTGCCATCAGCGGGGGTCAAGGGCAGTACTTC. Residues: CAISGGQGQYF.

This clonotype has just a few counts. The chain recombines TRBV4-1 with TRBJ2-7; the D is unclear. The germline V gene has CDR1 MGHRA and CDR2 YSYEKL. The CDR3 sequence is 14 residues long. Trimming pared 3 bases from V and 1 base from J, leaving 10 bases between. For the CDR3, the DNA is TGCGCCAGCAGCCAGGGTCCTCAGTCCTACGAGCAGTACTTC. This sequence encodes CASSQGPQSYEQYF.

The V call is TRBV6-1, the J call TRBJ2-7; D may be TRBD2 (6 bases). V lost 5 bases and J lost 3, with 17 bases in between. The CDR3 covers 15 residues. Germline-derived CDR1 and CDR2 are MNHNS and SASEGT. The CDR3 sequence: CASSRDSPTFYEQYF. CDR3 nucleotide sequence: TGTGCCAGCAGTCGGGACTCCCCGACTTTCTACGAGCAGTACTTC.

This clonotype was recorded a few times. The gene calls are TRBV20-1 and TRBJ2-6, with TRBD1 matching 8 bases. Trimming at V came to 1 base and at J to 1 base, leaving 3 bases not matched to a gene. CDR1 is DFQATT, CDR2 SNEGSKA, per germline (reference sequence). The CDR3 totals 16 residues. The CDR3 DNA reads as TGCAGTGCTAGAGGACAGGGGATATCTGGGGCCAACGTCCTGACTTTC. It yields the protein CSARGQGISGANVLTF.

V gene TRBV28 combines with J gene TRBJ1-6, with D possibly being TRBD1 (5 bases). The CDR3 is 15 residues long. CDR1 and CDR2 from the germline V gene are MDHEN and SYDVKM. V was cut by 3 bases and J by 5 bases, with 11 bases left in between. The CDR3: CASSFLGRNNSPLHF. CDR3 sequence (DNA): TGTGCCAGCAGTTTTTTGGGACGGAATAATTCACCCCTCCACTTT.

This sequence joins TRBV5-1 and TRBJ2-2; TRBD2 aligns across 7 bases. This CDR3 comprises 16 residues. In germline, CDR1 is SGHRS, CDR2 YFSETQ. J gave up 6 bases and V 0 bases, and 8 bases lay outside the gene matches. The CDR3: CASSLDGGRVAGELFF. The CDR3 nucleotides are TGCGCCAGCAGCTTGGATGGCGGGAGAGTAGCCGGGGAGCTGTTTTTT.

V and J are TRBV12-3 or TRBV12-4 and TRBJ1-1, with 9 positions matching TRBD1. V was clipped by 6 bases and J by 4 bases; unmatched bases: 0. The CDR3 covers 12 residues. The CDR3 reads CASRDRGTEAFF. CDR3 DNA sequence: TGTGCCAGCAGGGACAGGGGCACTGAAGCTTTCTTT.

The chain combines TRBV5-1 with TRBJ2-2; no definite D call. V was trimmed by 0 bases and J by 4 bases, leaving 10 bases between them. CDR3 length equals 15 residues. The germline gives CDR1 SGHRS, CDR2 YFSETQ. The CDR3 nucleotides are TGCGCCAGCAGCTTGGCAGGAATTGGCACCGGGGAGCTGTTTTTT. As protein: CASSLAGIGTGELFF.

The chain has TRBV29-1 and TRBJ2-7; 11 positions match TRBD2. The germline V gene encodes CDR1 SQVTM and CDR2 ANQGSEA. The CDR3 length is 13 residues. V trimming: 5 bases; J trimming: 9 bases; junction bases outside the gene matches: 9. CDR3 sequence reads: CSVWGLAGGVQYF. Written as DNA, the CDR3 is TGCAGCGTTTGGGGGCTAGCGGGAGGCGTGCAGTACTTC.

This clonotype was picked up a small number of times. The rearrangement links TRBV19 to TRBJ1-1; D is possibly TRBD1 (5 bases). The germline gives CDR1 LNHDA, CDR2 SQIVND (reference sequence). The CDR3 runs 14 residues. V was cut by 7 bases and J by 5 bases, with 17 bases left in between. In DNA, the CDR3 is TGTGCCAGTACGGACTTACCCTGGGGGACTGAAGCTTTCTTT. Translation: CASTDLPWGTEAFF.

The table lists this clonotype with a few counts. V gene TRBV5-1 combines with J gene TRBJ2-5, with D possibly matching TRBD2 (6 bases). The CDR3 runs 14 residues. Germline assignment: CDR1 SGHRS and CDR2 YFSETQ. The V gene lost 4 bases and the J gene lost 3 bases, with 13 bases spanning the gap. The CDR3 protein is CASSAVAAKETQYF. The CDR3, as DNA: TGCGCCAGCAGCGCCGTAGCGGCTAAAGAGACCCAGTACTTC.

V usage is TRBV5-1 and J usage is TRBJ2-6, with 7 positions matching TRBD1. This CDR3 spans 17 amino acids. V shed 1 base, J shed 1 base, and the junction held 5 bases outside the gene matches. Germline-derived CDR1 and CDR2 are SGHRS and YFSETQ. CDR3 sequence: CASSLTGQISGANVLTF. CDR3 sequence (DNA): TGCGCCAGCAGCTTGACGGGACAGATTTCTGGGGCCAACGTCCTGACTTTC.

In its sample, this clonotype was seen a few times. The chain uses TRBV30 and TRBJ2-3, with 10 bases identical to TRBD2. The germline gives CDR1 GTSNPN, CDR2 SVGIG (reference sequence). The CDR3 runs to 14 residues. J was trimmed by 4 bases and V by 3 bases; bases with no gene match: 4. Written as DNA, the CDR3 is TGTGCCTGGAGGAGGAGCGGGGGGGCAGATACGCAGTATTTT. Its protein is CAWRRSGGADTQYF.

The sample holds a few counts of this clonotype. This chain connects TRBV20-1 to TRBJ2-2; D is unclear. The CDR3 consists of 14 residues. Germline V lookup: CDR1 DFQATT, CDR2 SNEGSKA (reference sequence). The germline V and J ends were trimmed by 2 bases and 5 bases, with 12 bases remaining between them. CDR3 coding DNA: TGCAGTGCTAGATTTCGGGCCGGTACCGGGGAGCTGTTTTTT. Residues: CSARFRAGTGELFF.

The chain combines TRBV12-3 or TRBV12-4 with TRBJ2-3; no clear D gene. Trimming cost V 3 bases and J 2 bases, with 6 bases left between them. The CDR3 sequence is 13 residues long. CDR3 protein: CASSFDHTDTQYF. The CDR3 DNA reads TGTGCCAGCAGTTTTGACCACACAGATACGCAGTATTTT.

The gene calls are TRBV29-1 and TRBJ1-2; D perhaps matches TRBD1 (6 bases). There are 15 residues in the CDR3. V lost 1 base and J lost 4, with 16 bases in between. CDR1 is SQVTM and CDR2 is ANQGSEA in the germline V gene. CDR3 coding DNA: TGCAGCGTTGAAGTCGGAGGGGGGGCCCCCTATGGCTACACCTTC. Its protein product is CSVEVGGGAPYGYTF.

The rearrangement joins TRBV20-1 to TRBJ2-3, with 11 nucleotides matching TRBD2. CDR1 and CDR2 from the germline V gene are DFQATT and SNEGSKA (reference sequence). The CDR3 spans 17 residues. J gave up 0 bases and V 1 base, and 6 bases lay outside the gene matches. The CDR3 region is CSARGTGLAVSTDTQYF. CDR3 DNA: TGCAGTGCTAGAGGGACGGGACTAGCGGTGAGCACAGATACGCAGTATTTT.

This clonotype showed up just a few times. The chain is built from TRBV5-1 and TRBJ2-3, with D perhaps being TRBD1 or TRBD2 (5 bases each). Trimming took 8 bases from V and 3 from J, leaving 16 bases between them. Germline CDR1 SGHRS, CDR2 YFSETQ. The CDR3 has 14 residues. The DNA for the CDR3 is TGCGCCAGTCATGGGGGAGAGAGGACAGATACGCAGTATTTT. Its translation is CASHGGERTDTQYF.

The chain joins TRBV7-2 to TRBJ1-2, with D uncertain. This CDR3 contains 13 residues. V was pared by 1 base and J by 4 bases, with 7 bases between. The germline CDR1 and CDR2 sequences are SGHTA and FQGNSA. The CDR3 is CASSLEPSYGYTF. The CDR3 region has the DNA TGTGCCAGCAGCTTAGAGCCAAGCTATGGCTACACCTTC.

The rearrangement uses TRBV12-3 or TRBV12-4 and TRBJ1-1, with unresolved D. The CDR3 sequence is 13 residues long. V lost 10 bases to trimming and J lost 1 base, with 13 bases between them. CDR3 in DNA: TGTGCCACAGCCCAGACTCAGAACACTGAAGCTTTCTTT. This sequence encodes CATAQTQNTEAFF.

This clonotype was recorded a few times. The chain combines TRBV5-1 with TRBJ2-2; D is unresolved. The CDR3 totals 15 residues. V gave up 2 bases and J gave up 1 base, with 9 bases separating them. Germline loops: CDR1 SGHRS, CDR2 YFSETQ. For the CDR3, the DNA is TGCGCCAGCAGCTTTGCAACCTTGAACACCGGGGAGCTGTTTTTT. Residues: CASSFATLNTGELFF. Using reference TRBV5-1 and TRBJ2-2 for the parts outside the CDR3, the full variable domain is KAGVTQTPRYLIKTRGQQVTLSCSPISGHRSVSWYQQTPGQGLQFLFEYFSETQRNKGNFPGRFSGRQFSNSRSEMNVSTLELGDSALYLCASSFATLNTGELFFGEGSRLTVL.

Only a few counts were recorded for this clonotype. This chain joins TRBV28 and TRBJ2-5; D is perhaps TRBD2 (6 bases). The CDR3 is 15 amino acids. The V gene's germline CDR1 is MDHEN and CDR2 SYDVKM. Deletions cut 5 bases from V and 3 bases from J, with 16 bases between. The CDR3 loop is CASSTPGLREETQYF. The CDR3 DNA follows: TGTGCCAGCAGTACGCCGGGACTCAGGGAAGAGACCCAGTACTTC.